This TCR beta chain was found in a study of PD-1 blockade in classical Hodgkin lymphoma. Sequencing used immunoSEQ multiplex PCR; TCRdb keeps in-frame clones, though not all of them. The sample consists of about 85,000 clones, roughly nine tenths of them appearing once. As to time point: cycle 4 day 1 (C4D1), after 6 weeks of nivolumab. Relapse was seen in all patients after autologous stem cell transplantation, and brentuximab vedotin exposure was variable. Germline V gene sequence: CDR1 SGHTA, CDR2 FQGNSA. Trimming removed 5 bases at V and 9 bases at J, with 11 bases between. The CDR3 has 12 amino acids.

The source of this sequence is a human donor with classical Hodgkin lymphoma. The source material was peripheral blood mononuclear cells (PBMCs), sampled before the fourth cycle of nivolumab. The chain recombines TRBV7-2 with TRBJ1-5, with D perhaps TRBD1 (6 bases). The CDR3 loop reads CASSIQGGPQHF. The CDR3 bases are TGTGCCAGCAGCATACAGGGTGGGCCCCAGCATTTT.